A single sample is the source of the 19 T cell receptor beta chains below, sequenced in a study of T cell repertoires in cytomegalovirus infection. Each CDR3 protein is one row after TCRdb ran MiXCR on the reads. The table lists some 940,000 distinct CDR3 sequences, less than 40% of them singletons. These receptors have no known antigen. Sequenced material: cultured CD8+ T cells from PBMCs, taken from culture after CMV antigen stimulation. The receptors come from a human donor in good health (CMV status not recorded). Some clones in this sample may be carry-over from other donors' samples.

This clonotype was found a few times. The chain joins TRBV6-1 to TRBJ1-6; TRBD1 matches at 7 bases. V lost 5 bases to trimming and J lost 7 bases; unmatched junction nucleotides: 8. Per germline, CDR1 MNHNS and CDR2 SASEGT. This CDR3 has 15 residues. CDR3 DNA: TGTGCCAGCAGTCGATTCGGGACAGCAAATTCACCCCTCCACTTT. Amino acid sequence: CASSRFGTANSPLHF.

This clonotype has ten or more counts. The chain combines TRBV4-3 with TRBJ1-1, with TRBD1 matching 10 bases. J gave up 4 bases and V 3 bases, and 8 bases lay outside the gene matches. This CDR3 is 16 amino acids long. Germline V lookup: CDR1 LGHNA, CDR2 YSLEER. CDR3 residues: CASSQDRQGAGTEAFF. CDR3 in DNA: TGCGCCAGCAGCCAGGACCGACAGGGGGCGGGCACTGAAGCTTTCTTT.

The rearrangement links TRBV29-1 to TRBJ2-1, with 10 bases matching TRBD1. V shed 6 bases, J shed 7 bases, and the junction held 12 bases outside the gene matches. This CDR3 contains 15 residues. Germline assignment: CDR1 SQVTM and CDR2 ANQGSEA. The CDR3 reads CSVTRQGATRNEQFF. DNA of the CDR3: TGCAGCGTGACCCGACAGGGGGCTACGAGGAATGAGCAGTTCTTC.

This clonotype was detected a few times. The chain recombines TRBV11-2 with TRBJ2-7, with 11 bases lining up with TRBD2. J gave up 3 bases and V 5 bases, and 9 bases lay outside the gene matches. The germline gives CDR1 SGHAT, CDR2 FQNNGV. The CDR3 covers 16 residues. The CDR3 sequence is CASSLYGTSGLYEQYF. CDR3 DNA: TGTGCCAGCAGCCTCTACGGGACTAGCGGACTCTACGAGCAGTACTTC.

This clonotype has only one observation. The chain is built from TRBV9 and TRBJ1-5; D might be TRBD1 (5 bases). The CDR3 is 14 residues long. V was clipped by 9 bases and J by 4 bases, with 17 bases between them. Germline V gene data show CDR1 as SGDLS and CDR2 as YYNGEE. CDR3 sequence (DNA): TGTGCCACCAAAGCCCGGGACGGAAATCAGCCCCAGCATTTT. This codes for CATKARDGNQPQHF.

This clonotype was seen at least ten times. J is TRBJ2-1 and V is TRBV7-8, with D possibly TRBD1 on 5 matching bases. Trimming left V 3 bases short and J 0 bases short, with 12 bases between. The CDR3 has 16 amino acids. Per the germline V gene, CDR1 is SGHVS and CDR2 is FQNEAQ. CDR3 nucleotide sequence: TGTGCCAGCAGCTTCATAGGGGTGAGCTCCTACAATGAGCAGTTCTTC. The encoded protein is CASSFIGVSSYNEQFF.

The CDR3 is CASSEDVGRPNQPQHF. For the CDR3, the DNA is TGTGCCAGCAGTGAAGACGTAGGGCGACCCAATCAGCCCCAGCATTTT. V gene TRBV6-1 combines with J gene TRBJ1-5; no definite D call. The CDR3 runs to 16 residues. The V and J ends lost 1 base and 3 bases respectively, with 13 bases between them. The germline gives CDR1 MNHNS, CDR2 SASEGT.

This chain links TRBV5-5 with TRBJ1-2, with a weak D call TRBD1 (5 bases). The CDR3 loop spans 14 amino acids. The V and J ends lost 2 bases and 3 bases respectively, with 11 bases between them. In germline, CDR1 is SGHKS, CDR2 YYEKEE (reference sequence). Here the CDR3 reads CASSFYQGYYGYTF. CDR3 coding DNA: TGTGCCAGCAGCTTTTATCAGGGATACTATGGCTACACCTTC.

This clonotype was counted between two and nine times. V usage is TRBV10-3 and J usage is TRBJ1-3; D not certain. From germline, CDR1 is ENHRY and CDR2 SYGVKD. This CDR3 comprises 14 residues. With 4 bases removed from V and 0 bases from J, the gap between germline ends came to 7 bases. CDR3 sequence: CAISGAFSGNTIYF. The CDR3 nucleotides are TGTGCCATCAGTGGGGCCTTCTCTGGAAACACCATATATTTT.

This clonotype was observed many times. This rearrangement joins TRBV12-3 or TRBV12-4 to TRBJ2-2, with TRBD1 matching 8 bases. CDR3 size: 15 residues. V dropped 6 bases and J dropped 3; count of bases not matched to a gene: 6. The CDR3 protein is CASSSQGEDTGELFF. CDR3 DNA: TGTGCCAGCAGCTCACAGGGGGAAGACACCGGGGAGCTGTTTTTT.

The chain has TRBV29-1 and TRBJ2-3; 7 positions agree with TRBD1. The junction had 25 bases not matched to a gene; V was cut back by 0 bases and J by 4 bases. CDR1 is SQVTM and CDR2 is ANQGSEA in the germline V gene. This CDR3 is built from 21 residues. CDR3 in DNA: TGCAGCGTTGAAGAGGACCTAGCAGACAGGGACGATCTTCAGGCAGCAGATACGCAGTATTTT. Translating gives CSVEEDLADRDDLQAADTQYF.

This clonotype has a count of ten or more. The J gene is TRBJ1-1, the V gene TRBV7-6, with D maybe TRBD1 (5 bases). Trimming left V 5 bases short and J 1 base short, with 11 bases between. The CDR3 has 14 residues. The V gene's germline CDR1 is SGHVS and CDR2 FNYEAQ. CDR3 sequence reads: CASSPGLGNTEAFF. CDR3 sequence (DNA): TGTGCCAGCAGCCCGGGACTGGGGAACACTGAAGCTTTCTTT.

This chain links TRBV2 with TRBJ2-4; D not certain. Trimming left V 7 bases short and J 6 bases short, with 13 bases between. This CDR3 contains 13 residues. The germline gives CDR1 SNHLY, CDR2 FYNNEI. CDR3 amino acids: CASIPGPRNIQYF. The DNA for the CDR3 is TGTGCCAGCATCCCCGGGCCTCGAAACATTCAGTACTTC. The variable domain in full, with the rest retrieved from reference TRBV2 and TRBJ2-4, is EPEVTQTPSHQVTQMGQEVILRCVPISNHLYFYWYRQILGQKVEFLVSFYNNEISEKSEIFDDQFSVERPDGSNFTLKIRSTKLEDSAMYFCASIPGPRNIQYFGAGTRLSVL.

J is TRBJ2-1 and V is TRBV5-6, with 7 bases aligning to TRBD1. The germline gives CDR1 SGHDT, CDR2 YYEEEE. V dropped 4 bases and J dropped 3; count of bases not matched to a gene: 4. This CDR3 has 14 residues. CDR3 sequence reads: CASSVTGHYNEQFF. CDR3 in DNA: TGTGCCAGCAGCGTGACAGGGCACTACAATGAGCAGTTCTTC.

The J gene is TRBJ2-3, the V gene TRBV5-4, with 8 bases that match TRBD2. The CDR3 runs 16 residues. CDR1 SGHNT and CDR2 YYREEE come from the germline V gene (reference sequence). The junction had 7 bases not matched to a gene; V was cut back by 2 bases and J by 2 bases. CDR3 residues: CASSFPTSGNTDTQYF. CDR3 nucleotides: TGTGCCAGCAGCTTCCCTACTAGCGGAAACACAGATACGCAGTATTTT. Filled out from reference TRBV5-4 and TRBJ2-3, the complete variable domain reads ETGVTQSPTHLIKTRGQQVTLRCSSQSGHNTVSWYQQALGQGPQFIFQYYREEENGRGNFPPRFSGLQFPNYSSELNVNALELDDSALYLCASSFPTSGNTDTQYFGPGTRLTVL.

V and J are TRBV5-5 and TRBJ2-3; no firm D call. The CDR3 spans 15 residues. The V and J ends lost 0 bases and 3 bases respectively, with 11 bases between them. Germline CDR1 and CDR2: SGHKS and YYEKEE (reference sequence). The CDR3 DNA is TGTGCCAGCAGCTTGGATGTTAAGGAAACAGATACGCAGTATTTT. It codes for CASSLDVKETDTQYF.

The CDR3 loop reads CASGAGRLQQYF. In DNA form, the CDR3 reads TGTGCCAGCGGGGCAGGGCGGTTGCAGCAGTACTTC. The J gene is TRBJ2-7, the V gene TRBV14, with a tentative D call TRBD1 (5 bases). V was shortened by 8 bases and J by 8 bases, with 16 bases between the two germline ends. The germline gives CDR1 SGHDN, CDR2 FVKESK. The CDR3 covers 12 residues.

The sample holds many counts of this clonotype. The chain links TRBV7-9 to TRBJ1-2; TRBD1 might be the D (6 bases). Trimming left V 3 bases short and J 4 bases short, with 18 bases between. CDR1 and CDR2 (germline): SEHNR, FQNEAQ (reference sequence). CDR3 length equals 16 residues. DNA of the CDR3: TGTGCCAGCAGCTTTACCCTACAGACAGGCCCCTATGGCTACACCTTC. The encoded protein is CASSFTLQTGPYGYTF. Supplemented by reference TRBV7-9 and TRBJ1-2, the full variable domain reads DTGVSQNPRHKITKRGQNVTFRCDPISEHNRLYWYRQTLGQGPEFLTYFQNEAQLEKSRLLSDRFSAERPKGSFSTLEIQRTEQGDSAMYLCASSFTLQTGPYGYTFGSGTRLTVV.

This clonotype was detected ten times or more. The chain has TRBV7-9 and TRBJ2-6, with a possible D match to TRBD2 (6 bases). V gave up 0 bases and J gave up 3 bases, with 15 bases separating them. Germline CDR1 is SEHNR and CDR2 is FQNEAQ (reference sequence). The CDR3 is 18 amino acids. CDR3 region: CASSLAQGDLHGANVLTF. CDR3 coding DNA: TGTGCCAGCAGCTTAGCTCAAGGGGACTTACATGGGGCCAACGTCCTGACTTTC.